The entry below describes one T cell receptor beta chain. Per germline, CDR1 SGDLS and CDR2 YYNGEE. Deletions cut 1 base from V and 1 base from J, with 8 bases between. The CDR3 spans 14 residues. The data are from a study of Graves' ophthalmopathy and Graves' hyperthyroidism. Amplified TCR beta CDR3 regions were obtained using RNA transcripts as template. HTBI primers were used in a first-round RT-PCR, which preceded a second-round multiplex PCR. TCRdb fed the multiplex PCR reads into MiXCR, producing one record per CDR3 protein. Altogether 500,000 to 700,000 distinct CDR3 sequences are present, over 20% being singletons, with the ten largest covering approximately 6.5%. Uncontrolled infections, other autoimmune diseases, pregnancy or lactation barred patients from enrollment. Patients were diagnosed from clinical symptoms, serum thyroxine, TRAb, thyroid ultrasound and orbital computed tomography.

Sequenced: peripheral blood. The chain carries TRBV9 and TRBJ2-5; a weak D match, TRBD2 (6 bases). The receptor comes from a woman aged 18 to 35 with stable Graves' hyperthyroidism. Some clones in this sample may be carry-over from other donors' samples. The chain's CDR3 is CASSVSGVQETQYF. As DNA, the CDR3 is TGTGCCAGCAGCGTATCGGGGGTCCAAGAGACCCAGTACTTC.